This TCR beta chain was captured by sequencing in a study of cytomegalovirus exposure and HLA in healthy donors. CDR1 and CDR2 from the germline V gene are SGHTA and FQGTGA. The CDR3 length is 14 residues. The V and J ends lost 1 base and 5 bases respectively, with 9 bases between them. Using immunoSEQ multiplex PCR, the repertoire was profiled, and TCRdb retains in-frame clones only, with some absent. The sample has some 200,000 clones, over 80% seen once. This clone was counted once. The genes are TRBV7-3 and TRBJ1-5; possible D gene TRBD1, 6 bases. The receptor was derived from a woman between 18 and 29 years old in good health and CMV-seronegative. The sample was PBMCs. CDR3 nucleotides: TGTGCCAGCAGCTTAAGCCCAGGGGATCAGCCCCAGCATTTT. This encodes CASSLSPGDQPQHF.